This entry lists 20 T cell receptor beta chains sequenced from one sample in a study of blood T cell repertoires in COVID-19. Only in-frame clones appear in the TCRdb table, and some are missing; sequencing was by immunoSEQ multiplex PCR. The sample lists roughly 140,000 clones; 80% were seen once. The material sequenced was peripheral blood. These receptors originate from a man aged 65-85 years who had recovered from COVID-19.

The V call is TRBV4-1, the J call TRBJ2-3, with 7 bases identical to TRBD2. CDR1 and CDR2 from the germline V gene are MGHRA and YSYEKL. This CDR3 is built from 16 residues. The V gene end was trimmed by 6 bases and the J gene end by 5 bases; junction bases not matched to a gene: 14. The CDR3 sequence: CASRGLGEGPRDTQYF. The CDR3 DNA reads TGCGCCAGCAGGGGGTTGGGGGAGGGCCCAAGAGATACGCAGTATTTT.

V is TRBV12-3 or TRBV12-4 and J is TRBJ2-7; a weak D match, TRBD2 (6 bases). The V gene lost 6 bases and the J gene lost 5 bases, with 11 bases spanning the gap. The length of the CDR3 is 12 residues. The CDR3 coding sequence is TGTGCCAGCAGGCGGGCGGGGAACGAGCAGTACTTC. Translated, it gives CASRRAGNEQYF.

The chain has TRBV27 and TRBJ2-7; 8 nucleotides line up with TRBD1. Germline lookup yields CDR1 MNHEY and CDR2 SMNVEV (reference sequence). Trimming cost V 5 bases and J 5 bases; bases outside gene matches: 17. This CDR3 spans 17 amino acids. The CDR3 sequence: CASSPNRGQGRTHEQYF. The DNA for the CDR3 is TGTGCCAGCAGTCCTAACCGAGGACAGGGCAGAACCCACGAGCAGTACTTC.

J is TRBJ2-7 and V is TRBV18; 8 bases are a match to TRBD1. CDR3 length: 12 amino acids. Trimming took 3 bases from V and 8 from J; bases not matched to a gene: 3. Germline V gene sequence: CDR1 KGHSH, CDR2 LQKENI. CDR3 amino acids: CASSPDRVQQYF. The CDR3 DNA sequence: TGTGCCAGCTCACCGGACAGGGTCCAGCAGTACTTC.

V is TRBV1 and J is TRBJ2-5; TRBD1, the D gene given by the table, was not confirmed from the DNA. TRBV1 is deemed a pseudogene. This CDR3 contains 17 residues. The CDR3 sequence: CTSSQDAGLSDKETQYF. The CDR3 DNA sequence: TGCACCAGCAGCCAAGATGCAGGGCTGTCCGATAAGGAGACCCAGTACTTC.

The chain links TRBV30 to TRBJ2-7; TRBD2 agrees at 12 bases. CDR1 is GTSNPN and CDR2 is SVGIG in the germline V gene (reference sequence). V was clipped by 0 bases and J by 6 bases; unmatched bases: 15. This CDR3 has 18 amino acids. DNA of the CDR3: TGTGCCTGGAGTGTATTAGTCCCCCCTAGCGGGAGGGCGGGCGAGCAGTACTTC. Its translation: CAWSVLVPPSGRAGEQYF. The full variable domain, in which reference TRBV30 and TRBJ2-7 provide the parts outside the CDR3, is SQTIHQWPATLVQPVGSPLSLECTVEGTSNPNLYWYRQAAGRGLQLLFYSVGIGQISSEVPQNLSASRPQDRQFILSSKKLLLSDSGFYLCAWSVLVPPSGRAGEQYFGPGTRLTVT.

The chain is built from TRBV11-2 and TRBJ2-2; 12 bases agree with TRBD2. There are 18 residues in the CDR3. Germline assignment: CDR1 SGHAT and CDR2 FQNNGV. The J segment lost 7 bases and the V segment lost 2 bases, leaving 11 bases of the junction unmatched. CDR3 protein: CASSLSPRLAGEIGELFF. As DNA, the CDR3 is TGTGCCAGCAGCTTATCCCCTCGACTAGCGGGAGAAATCGGGGAGCTGTTTTTT.

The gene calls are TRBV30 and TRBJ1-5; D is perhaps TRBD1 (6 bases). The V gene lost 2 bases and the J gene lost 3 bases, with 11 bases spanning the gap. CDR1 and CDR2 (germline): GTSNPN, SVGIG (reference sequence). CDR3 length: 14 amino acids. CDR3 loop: CAWSTGTLNQPQHF. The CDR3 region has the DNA TGTGCCTGGAGTACCGGGACACTCAATCAGCCCCAGCATTTT. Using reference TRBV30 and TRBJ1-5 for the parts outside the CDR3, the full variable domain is SQTIHQWPATLVQPVGSPLSLECTVEGTSNPNLYWYRQAAGRGLQLLFYSVGIGQISSEVPQNLSASRPQDRQFILSSKKLLLSDSGFYLCAWSTGTLNQPQHFGDGTRLSIL.

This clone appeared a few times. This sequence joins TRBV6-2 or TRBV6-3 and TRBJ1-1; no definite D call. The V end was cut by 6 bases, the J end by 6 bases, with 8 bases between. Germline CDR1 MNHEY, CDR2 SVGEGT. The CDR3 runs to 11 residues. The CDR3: CASSQSAEAFF. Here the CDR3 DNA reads TGTGCCAGCAGCCAGAGTGCTGAAGCTTTCTTT.

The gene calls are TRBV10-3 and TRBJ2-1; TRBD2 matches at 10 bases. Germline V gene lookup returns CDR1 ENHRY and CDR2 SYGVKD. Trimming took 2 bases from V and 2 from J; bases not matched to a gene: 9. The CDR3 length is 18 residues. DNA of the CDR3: TGTGCCATCAGTGAGACCGCACCTAGCGGGGGTCCCTACAATGAGCAGTTCTTC. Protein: CAISETAPSGGPYNEQFF.

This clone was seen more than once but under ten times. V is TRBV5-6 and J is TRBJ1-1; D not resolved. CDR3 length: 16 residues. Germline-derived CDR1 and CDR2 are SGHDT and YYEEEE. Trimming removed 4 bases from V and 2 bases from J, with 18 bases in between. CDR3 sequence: CASSPAQTWFNTEAFF. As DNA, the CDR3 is TGTGCCAGCAGCCCCGCCCAGACATGGTTCAACACTGAAGCTTTCTTT.

In DNA form, the CDR3 reads TGTGCCAGCAGCGTAGATGGGGGGTCCTACAATGAGCAGTTCTTC. Protein sequence: CASSVDGGSYNEQFF. The rearrangement joins TRBV9 to TRBJ2-1; TRBD2 might be the D (6 bases). V was shortened by 0 bases and J by 1 base, with 8 bases between the two germline ends. The CDR3 consists of 15 residues. Looked up from germline, CDR1 is SGDLS and CDR2 is YYNGEE.

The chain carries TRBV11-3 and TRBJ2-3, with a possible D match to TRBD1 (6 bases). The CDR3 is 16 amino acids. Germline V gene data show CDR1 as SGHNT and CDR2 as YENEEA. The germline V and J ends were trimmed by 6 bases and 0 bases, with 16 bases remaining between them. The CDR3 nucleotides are TGTGCCAGCAGTTTGGACAGTACCTCTAGCACAGATACGCAGTATTTT. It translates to CASSLDSTSSTDTQYF.

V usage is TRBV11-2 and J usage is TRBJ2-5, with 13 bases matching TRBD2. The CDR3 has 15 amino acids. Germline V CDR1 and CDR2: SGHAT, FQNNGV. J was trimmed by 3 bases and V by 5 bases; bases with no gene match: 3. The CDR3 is CASSPGLAGEETQYF. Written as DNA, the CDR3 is TGTGCCAGCAGCCCTGGACTAGCGGGAGAAGAGACCCAGTACTTC. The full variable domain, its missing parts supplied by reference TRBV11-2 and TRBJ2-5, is EAGVAQSPRYKIIEKRQSVAFWCNPISGHATLYWYQQILGQGPKLLIQFQNNGVVDDSQLPKDRFSAERLKGVDSTLKIQPAKLEDSAVYLCASSPGLAGEETQYFGPGTRLLVL.

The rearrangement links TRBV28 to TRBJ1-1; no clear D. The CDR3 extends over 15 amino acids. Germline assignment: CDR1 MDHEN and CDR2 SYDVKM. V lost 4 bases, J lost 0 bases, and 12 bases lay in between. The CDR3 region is CASSSHGSMNTEAFF. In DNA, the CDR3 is TGTGCCAGCAGTTCGCACGGGTCCATGAACACTGAAGCTTTCTTT. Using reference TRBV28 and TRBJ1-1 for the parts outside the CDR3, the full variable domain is DVKVTQSSRYLVKRTGEKVFLECVQDMDHENMFWYRQDPGLGLRLIYFSYDVKMKEKGDIPEGYSVSREKKERFSLILESASTNQTSMYLCASSSHGSMNTEAFFGQGTRLTVV.

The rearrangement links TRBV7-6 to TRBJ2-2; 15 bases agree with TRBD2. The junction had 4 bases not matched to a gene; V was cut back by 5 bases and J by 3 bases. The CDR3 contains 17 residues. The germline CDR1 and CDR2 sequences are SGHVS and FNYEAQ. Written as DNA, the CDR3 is TGTGCCAGCAGCGCGGGACTAGCGGGAGGTCACACCGGGGAGCTGTTTTTT. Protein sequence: CASSAGLAGGHTGELFF. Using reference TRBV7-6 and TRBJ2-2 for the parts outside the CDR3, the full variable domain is GAGVSQSPRYKVTKRGQDVALRCDPISGHVSLYWYRQALGQGPEFLTYFNYEAQQDKSGLPNDRFSAERPEGSISTLTIQRTEQRDSAMYRCASSAGLAGGHTGELFFGEGSRLTVL.

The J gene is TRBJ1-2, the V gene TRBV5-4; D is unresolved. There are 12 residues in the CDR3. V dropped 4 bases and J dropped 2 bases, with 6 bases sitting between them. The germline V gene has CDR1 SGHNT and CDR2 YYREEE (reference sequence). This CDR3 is CASSRVNYGYTF. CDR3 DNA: TGTGCCAGCAGCCGCGTGAACTATGGCTACACCTTC.

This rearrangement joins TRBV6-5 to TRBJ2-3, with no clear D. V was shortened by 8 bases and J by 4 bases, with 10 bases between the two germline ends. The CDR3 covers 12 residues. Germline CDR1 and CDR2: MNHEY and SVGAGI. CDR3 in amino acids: CASGPRPDTQYF. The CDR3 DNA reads TGTGCCAGCGGTCCGCGGCCAGATACGCAGTATTTT.

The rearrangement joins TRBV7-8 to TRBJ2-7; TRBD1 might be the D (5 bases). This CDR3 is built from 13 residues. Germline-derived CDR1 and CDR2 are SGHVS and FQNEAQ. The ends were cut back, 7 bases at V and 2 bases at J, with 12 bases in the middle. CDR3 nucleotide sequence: TGTGCCAGCAACCAGGGTCTTACCTACGAGCAGTACTTC. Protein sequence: CASNQGLTYEQYF.

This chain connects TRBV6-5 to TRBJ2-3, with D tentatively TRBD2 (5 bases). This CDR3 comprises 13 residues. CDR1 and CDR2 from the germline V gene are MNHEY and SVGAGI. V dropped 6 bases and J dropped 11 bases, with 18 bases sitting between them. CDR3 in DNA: TGTGCCAGCAGCGTAATGGGGAGTGAGGGGCAGTATTTT. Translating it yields CASSVMGSEGQYF.